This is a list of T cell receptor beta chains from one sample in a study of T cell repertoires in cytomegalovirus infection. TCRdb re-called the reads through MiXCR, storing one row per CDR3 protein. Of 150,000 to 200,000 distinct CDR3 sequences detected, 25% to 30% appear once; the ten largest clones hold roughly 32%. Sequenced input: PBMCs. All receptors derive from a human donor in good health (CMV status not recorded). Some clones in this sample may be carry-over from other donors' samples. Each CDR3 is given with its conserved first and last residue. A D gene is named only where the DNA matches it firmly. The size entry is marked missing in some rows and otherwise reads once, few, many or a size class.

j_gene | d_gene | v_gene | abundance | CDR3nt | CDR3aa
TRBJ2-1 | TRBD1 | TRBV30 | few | TGTGCCTGGAGTAGGGGACAGGCGAGGGGGCATGAGCAGTTCTTC | CAWSRGQARGHEQFF
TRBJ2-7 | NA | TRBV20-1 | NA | TGCAGTGCCACCGGAGGGGTTTTTTACGAGCAGTACTTC | CSATGGVFYEQYF
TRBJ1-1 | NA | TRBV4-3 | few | TGCGCCAGCAGCCGCTCTCTGGGATTGATCGAAGCTTTCTTT | CASSRSLGLIEAFF
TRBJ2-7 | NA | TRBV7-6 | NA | TGTGCCAGCAGCAAAAGGCAGGGAGGAGAGCAGTACTTC | CASSKRQGGEQYF
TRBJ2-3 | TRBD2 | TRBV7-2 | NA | TGTGCCAGCAGCTTAGCGCGAAGGGAACTAGCGGGGGGCCGGAGCACAGATACGCAGTATTTT | CASSLARRELAGGRSTDTQYF
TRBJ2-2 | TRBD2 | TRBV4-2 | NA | TGTGCCAGCAGCCAAGATGGACTAGCGGGGGGCCCGAACACCGGGGAGCTGTTTTTT | CASSQDGLAGGPNTGELFF
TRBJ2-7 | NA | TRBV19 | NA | TGTGCCAGTAGGGTACCGGGATCCTACGAGCAGTACTTC | CASRVPGSYEQYF
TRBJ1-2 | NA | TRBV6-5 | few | TGTGCCAGCAGCCCCCGAGGGACGGGCTATGGCTACACCTTC | CASSPRGTGYGYTF
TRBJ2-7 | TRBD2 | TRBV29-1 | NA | TGCAGCGTCTCCCGGGGGGGCCTCTCAGAGCAGTACTTC | CSVSRGGLSEQYF
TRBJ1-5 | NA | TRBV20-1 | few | TGCAGTGCTAAGGGGCTGGGTCAGCCCCAGCATTTT | CSAKGLGQPQHF
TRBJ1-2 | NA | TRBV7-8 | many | TGTGCCAGCAGCCCGGTGAGGGGTCATGGCTACACCTTC | CASSPVRGHGYTF
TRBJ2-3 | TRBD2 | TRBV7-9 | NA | TGTGCCAGCAGCGACCTAGCGGGGGGTACAGATACGCAGTATTTT | CASSDLAGGTDTQYF
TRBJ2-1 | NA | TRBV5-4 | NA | TGTGCCAGCAGCTTGGTCTCTTACAATGAGCAGTTCTTC | CASSLVSYNEQFF
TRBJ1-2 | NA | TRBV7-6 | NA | TGTGCCAGCAGCTTAGCGGACGGGAGAGGAGGCTACACCTTC | CASSLADGRGGYTF
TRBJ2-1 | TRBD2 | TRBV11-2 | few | TGTGCCAGCAGCTCCATAGCGGGGGGGCCGGGTGAGCAGTTCTTC | CASSSIAGGPGEQFF
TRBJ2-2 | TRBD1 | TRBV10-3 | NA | TGTGCCAGCAGGGGGACCGGGGAGCTGTTTTTT | CASRGTGELFF
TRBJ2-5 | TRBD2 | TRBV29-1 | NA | TGCAGCGTTTCTCTAGCGGGGGGCGGAGAGACCCAGTACTTC | CSVSLAGGGETQYF
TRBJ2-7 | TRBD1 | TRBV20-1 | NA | TGCAGTGCTGAGAGGACAGGGGTTTCCTACGAGCAGTACTTC | CSAERTGVSYEQYF
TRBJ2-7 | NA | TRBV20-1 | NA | TGCAGTGCTAGAGATCTCGGCGTCGGACCCTACGAGCAGTACTTC | CSARDLGVGPYEQYF
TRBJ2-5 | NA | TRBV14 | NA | TGTGCCAGCAGCCAAATCGGGGAAGGGGTCCAGAGAGAGACCCAGTACTTC | CASSQIGEGVQRETQYF
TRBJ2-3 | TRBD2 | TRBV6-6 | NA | TGTGCCAGCAGTCCTAGCGGGGTTACGGATACGCAGTATTTT | CASSPSGVTDTQYF
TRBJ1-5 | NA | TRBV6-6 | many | TGTGCCAGCAGTTACTCAGGTGGAGCATATAGCAATCAGCCCCAGCATTTT | CASSYSGGAYSNQPQHF
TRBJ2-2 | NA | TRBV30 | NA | TGTGCCTGGATGGAGAACACCGGGGAGCTGTTTTTT | CAWMENTGELFF
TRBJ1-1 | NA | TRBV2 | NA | TGTGCCAGCAGCGGGAGGGAAGCTTTCTTT | CASSGREAFF
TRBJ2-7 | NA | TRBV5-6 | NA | TGTGCCAGCAGCTACGGGGGACCATACGAGCAGTACTTC | CASSYGGPYEQYF
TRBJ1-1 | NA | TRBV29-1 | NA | TGCAGCGCAGCTCGGGGGCCCGGCACTGAAGCTTTCTTT | CSAARGPGTEAFF
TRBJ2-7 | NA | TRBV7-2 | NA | TGTGCCAGCAGCTCAAGGGTTGACGGGATAGCCTACGAGCAGTACTTC | CASSSRVDGIAYEQYF
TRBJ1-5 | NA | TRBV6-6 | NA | TGTGCCAGCAGTTATAAACCGGACCGGCAGCCCCAGCATTTT | CASSYKPDRQPQHF
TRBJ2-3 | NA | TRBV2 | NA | TGTGCCAGCAGAGAGCGCGGGGATACGCAGTATTTT | CASRERGDTQYF
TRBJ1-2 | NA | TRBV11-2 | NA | TGTGCCAGCAGCCTCCTTCGTTCGCAGGCGGGCTACACCTTC | CASSLLRSQAGYTF
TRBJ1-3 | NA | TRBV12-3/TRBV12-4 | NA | TGTGCCAGCAGTCCTGACCGGCCGGGAAACACCATATATTTT | CASSPDRPGNTIYF
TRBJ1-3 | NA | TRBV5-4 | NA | TGTGCCAGCAGCTTGAAACCGAATGGAAACACCATATATTTT | CASSLKPNGNTIYF
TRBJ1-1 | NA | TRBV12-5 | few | TGTGCTAGTGGTTTGGCTCCCGACACTGAAGCTTTCTTT | CASGLAPDTEAFF
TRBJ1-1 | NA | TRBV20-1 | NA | TGCAGTGCTACACGACAGGCTTCTGAAGCTTTCTTT | CSATRQASEAFF
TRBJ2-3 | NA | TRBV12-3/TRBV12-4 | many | TGTGCCAGCACCGGAGGGTGGGGCGAACCCACAGATACGCAGTATTTT | CASTGGWGEPTDTQYF
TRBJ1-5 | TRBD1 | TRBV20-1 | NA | TGCAGTGCTAGAGATCGGGGACAGGGGGACCAGCCCCAGCATTTT | CSARDRGQGDQPQHF
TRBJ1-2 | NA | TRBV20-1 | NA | TGCAGTGCTAGAGATCCCAGCTATGGCTACACCTTC | CSARDPSYGYTF
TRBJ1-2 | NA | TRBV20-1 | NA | TGCAGTGCTAGAGATGATCCTGCTCATGGCTACACCTTC | CSARDDPAHGYTF
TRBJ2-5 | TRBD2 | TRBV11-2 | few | TGTGCCAGCAGCCACGAGGCGGGAGGGGAGACCCAGTACTTC | CASSHEAGGETQYF
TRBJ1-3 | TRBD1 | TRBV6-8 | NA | TGTGCCAGCAGTTCTCGACAGGGACAGACCTCTGGAAACACCATATATTTT | CASSSRQGQTSGNTIYF
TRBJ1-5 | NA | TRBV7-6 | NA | TGTGCCAGCAGCTTACCCGGGACACGACGTTTTAATAGCAATCAGCCCCAGCATTTT | CASSLPGTRRFNSNQPQHF
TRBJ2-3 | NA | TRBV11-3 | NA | TGTGCCAGCTCCCGGGACACAGATACGCAGTATTTT | CASSRDTDTQYF
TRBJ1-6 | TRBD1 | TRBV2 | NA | TGTGCCACCAAATCCGGACAGGTTAATTCACCCCTCCACTTT | CATKSGQVNSPLHF
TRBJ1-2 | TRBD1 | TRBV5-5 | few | TGTGCCAGCAGCCTTGACAGGGATCGTCGCGGCTACACCTTC | CASSLDRDRRGYTF
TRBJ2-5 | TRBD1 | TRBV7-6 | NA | TGTGCCAGCAGCAGCAGGGGGCGCGGGGAGACCCAGTACTTC | CASSSRGRGETQYF
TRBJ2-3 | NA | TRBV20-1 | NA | TGCAGTGCTAGAACGGACGTTAAGGGTGCGCAGTATTTT | CSARTDVKGAQYF
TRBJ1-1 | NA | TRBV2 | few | TGTGCCAGCAGTGAACGGTGGAACACTGAAGCTTTCTTT | CASSERWNTEAFF
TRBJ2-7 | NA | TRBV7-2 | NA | TGTGCCAGCAGCCACCCCCGGACTGCCTACGAGCAGTACTTC | CASSHPRTAYEQYF
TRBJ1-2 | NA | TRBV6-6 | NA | TGTGCCAGCAGTTACTCCAGGGAGAGCCACTATGACTACACCTTC | CASSYSRESHYDYTF
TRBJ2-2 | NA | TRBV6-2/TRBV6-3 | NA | TGTGCCAGCAGAGGTGACAGTTACACCGGGGAGCTGTTTTTT | CASRGDSYTGELFF